The 19 T cell receptor beta chains given below trace back to one sample, sequenced in a study of Graves' ophthalmopathy and Graves' hyperthyroidism (dated 2018 in TCRdb). Data came from an Illumina HiSeq 2000. For repertoire sequencing, TCR beta CDR3 regions were amplified from RNA transcripts. The first round was an RT-PCR using HTBI primers with the Qiagen OneStep RT-PCR kit, and this first round was followed by a second-round multiplex PCR, then size selection and purification. Clones were called with MiXCR by TCRdb after fastp trimmed the public reads at Q25, and only in-frame beta chains were retained. Every distinct CDR3 protein forms one entry, paired with its most common genes and DNA. Counted in this sample were about 370,000 distinct CDR3 sequences; about 17% of them appeared once. Clones ranked in the top ten supply more than 1.5% of the sample. The sample taken for sequencing was peripheral blood. These receptors were taken from a woman aged 18-29 years with Graves' ophthalmopathy. Donor details come from another sample of the same person, matched by shared clones.

In this sample, this clonotype turned up many times. The V call is TRBV7-3, the J call TRBJ1-1; TRBD1 matches 9 bases. With V trimmed by 6 bases and J by 0 bases, 5 bases remained unmatched. Germline lookup yields CDR1 SGHTA and CDR2 FQGTGA. The CDR3 has 15 amino acids. In DNA form, the CDR3 reads TGTGCCAGCAGTTTGACAGGGGGAATGAACACTGAAGCTTTCTTT. This encodes CASSLTGGMNTEAFF.

Ten or more counts support this clonotype. This sequence joins TRBV7-2 and TRBJ2-7; 10 bases are shared with TRBD1. V shed 5 bases, J shed 6 bases, and the junction held 4 bases outside the gene matches. The CDR3 length is 13 residues. From germline, CDR1 is SGHTA and CDR2 FQGNSA. CDR3 bases: TGTGCCAGCAGCCCCGACAGGGGGCGCGAGCAGTACTTC. Translating it yields CASSPDRGREQYF.

This clonotype was seen ten or more times. This chain links TRBV2 with TRBJ2-7, with 12 bases lining up with TRBD2. Germline CDR1 reads SNHLY; CDR2 reads FYNNEI. CDR3 length: 14 amino acids. The V segment lost 5 bases and the J segment 7 bases; nucleotides outside the gene matches: 6. In DNA form, the CDR3 reads TGTGCCAGCAGTCCGACTAGCGGGAGATGGGAGCAGTACTTC. It codes for CASSPTSGRWEQYF. The full variable domain, in which reference TRBV2 and TRBJ2-7 provide the parts outside the CDR3, is EPEVTQTPSHQVTQMGQEVILRCVPISNHLYFYWYRQILGQKVEFLVSFYNNEISEKSEIFDDQFSVERPDGSNFTLKIRSTKLEDSAMYFCASSPTSGRWEQYFGPGTRLTVT.

This clonotype showed up just a few times. This chain connects TRBV12-5 to TRBJ1-1; the D gene is possibly TRBD1 (6 bases). Germline loops: CDR1 LGHNT, CDR2 FRNRAP. Trimming cost V 4 bases and J 4 bases, with 10 bases left between them. The CDR3 covers 13 residues. The chain's CDR3 is CASGSQGGTEAFF. The CDR3 region has the DNA TGTGCTAGTGGTTCCCAAGGGGGCACTGAAGCTTTCTTT.

The rearrangement uses TRBV6-2 or TRBV6-3 and TRBJ2-7; D is ambiguous. Between the trimmed V and J ends, which lost 2 bases and 5 bases, there was a span of 7 bases. CDR3 size: 12 residues. Per germline, CDR1 MNHEY and CDR2 SVGEGT. The CDR3 coding sequence is TGTGCCAGCAGTTACCTCTCGCACGAGCAGTACTTC. It translates to CASSYLSHEQYF.

The chain couples TRBV6-5 to TRBJ2-7, with D uncertain. Deletions cut 2 bases from V and 2 bases from J, with 19 bases between. CDR1 is MNHEY, CDR2 SVGAGI, per germline. The CDR3 covers 17 residues. The CDR3 is CASSYRNVGKLTYEQYF. Written as DNA, the CDR3 is TGTGCCAGCAGTTACCGGAATGTTGGCAAATTAACCTACGAGCAGTACTTC.

This clonotype was seen ten or more times. J is TRBJ2-7 and V is TRBV3-1, with 8 bases that match TRBD1. After removal of 3 bases from V and 5 bases from J, the junction contained 9 bases not matched to a gene. The CDR3 consists of 15 residues. Germline V CDR1 and CDR2: LGHDT, YNNKEL (reference sequence). The CDR3 region has the DNA TGTGCCAGCAGCCACCTAGGGACAGGTCCCCACGAGCAGTACTTC. Amino acids: CASSHLGTGPHEQYF.

This clonotype was seen repeatedly, ten times or more. The V and J genes are TRBV4-3 and TRBJ1-6, with D maybe TRBD1 (5 bases). Trimming removed 1 base from V and 7 bases from J, with 20 bases in between. Germline values: CDR1 LGHNA, CDR2 YSLEER. There are 18 residues in the CDR3. CDR3 residues: CASSQAITGGVVNSPLHF. As DNA, the CDR3 is TGCGCCAGCAGCCAAGCAATCACGGGGGGGGTAGTCAATTCACCCCTCCACTTT.

Ten or more counts support this clonotype. This chain connects TRBV7-2 to TRBJ2-7; either TRBD1 or TRBD2 may fit D (5 bases each). Looked up from germline, CDR1 is SGHTA and CDR2 is FQGNSA. V dropped 4 bases and J dropped 6 bases, with 16 bases sitting between them. This CDR3 region has 14 residues. DNA of the CDR3: TGTGCCAGCAGCTGGGGGACGGGTCCCTCCGAGCAGTACTTC. Translation: CASSWGTGPSEQYF.

This clonotype was observed many times. This chain joins TRBV12-5 and TRBJ2-2; D remains ambiguous. Trimming left V 4 bases short and J 7 bases short, with 16 bases between. CDR1 LGHNT and CDR2 FRNRAP come from the germline V gene. The CDR3 extends over 15 amino acids. In nucleotides, the CDR3 is TGTGCTAGTGGTTCGTTAGAAGACCCCGACGGGGAGCTGTTTTTT. This gives the protein CASGSLEDPDGELFF.

The V gene is TRBV7-2, the J gene TRBJ2-5, with D perhaps TRBD1 or TRBD2 (6 bases each). The germline CDR1 and CDR2 sequences are SGHTA and FQGNSA. The germline V and J ends were trimmed by 5 bases and 2 bases, with 12 bases remaining between them. The CDR3 loop spans 14 amino acids. The CDR3 sequence: CASSEGGWQETQYF. DNA for the CDR3: TGTGCCAGCAGCGAGGGGGGCTGGCAAGAGACCCAGTACTTC. Filled out from reference TRBV7-2 and TRBJ2-5, the complete variable domain reads GAGVSQSPSNKVTEKGKDVELRCDPISGHTALYWYRQSLGQGLEFLIYFQGNSAPDKSGLPSDRFSAERTGGSVSTLTIQRTQQEDSAVYLCASSEGGWQETQYFGPGTRLLVL.

The genes are TRBV6-1 and TRBJ1-3; D remains ambiguous. This CDR3 spans 13 amino acids. Germline lookup yields CDR1 MNHNS and CDR2 SASEGT. Trimming stripped 6 bases from V and 4 bases from J, with 10 bases between. CDR3 coding DNA: TGTGCCAGCAGAACCGGCCCAGGAAACACCATATATTTT. Protein sequence: CASRTGPGNTIYF.

This clonotype has ten or more counts. This chain uses TRBV19 with TRBJ1-2; D is unresolved. CDR1 and CDR2 (germline): LNHDA, SQIVND (reference sequence). The CDR3 sequence is 17 residues long. The V gene lost 5 bases and the J gene lost 8 bases, with 27 bases spanning the gap. The CDR3 reads CASSLQMSLGSAPGYTF. CDR3 DNA sequence: TGTGCCAGTAGTCTCCAGATGAGCCTAGGGAGCGCCCCAGGCTACACCTTC.

This clonotype appeared many times. The chain links TRBV28 to TRBJ2-4; 10 bases fit TRBD1. Germline values: CDR1 MDHEN, CDR2 SYDVKM. This CDR3 contains 14 residues. V was clipped by 5 bases and J by 8 bases; unmatched bases: 6. The CDR3 loop reads CASSLRTGGDIQYF. The CDR3 DNA reads TGTGCCAGCAGTCTACGGACAGGGGGAGACATTCAGTACTTC.

This clonotype came up many times. The genes are TRBV28 and TRBJ1-6, with TRBD1 identical over 7 bases. With V trimmed by 8 bases and J by 9 bases, 13 bases remained unmatched. This CDR3 comprises 15 residues. From germline, CDR1 is MDHEN and CDR2 SYDVKM. This CDR3 reads CASGEQGLDSSPLHF. The CDR3 coding sequence is TGTGCCAGCGGAGAACAGGGGTTAGATAGTTCACCCCTCCACTTT.

Many counts were recorded for this clonotype. V and J are TRBV12-3 or TRBV12-4 and TRBJ1-5; possible D gene TRBD1, 6 bases. The CDR3 covers 14 residues. V was trimmed by 6 bases and J by 6 bases, leaving 15 bases between them. The CDR3 spells CASSPDRTSQPQHF. In DNA, the CDR3 is TGTGCCAGCAGCCCGGACAGAACAAGTCAGCCCCAGCATTTT.

In this sample, this clonotype turned up many times. The chain combines TRBV7-9 with TRBJ2-7, with 9 bases lining up with TRBD1. Germline V lookup: CDR1 SEHNR, CDR2 FQNEAQ (reference sequence). The J segment lost 5 bases and the V segment lost 5 bases, leaving 7 bases of the junction unmatched. The length of the CDR3 is 14 residues. The CDR3 nucleotides are TGTGCCAGCAGCGGCCGGGACAGGGCCGACGAGCAGTACTTC. Translated, it gives CASSGRDRADEQYF.

This clonotype was detected many times. This rearrangement joins TRBV6-4 to TRBJ2-7, with TRBD2 matching over 16 bases. The CDR3 contains 19 residues. The J segment lost 1 base and the V segment lost 5 bases, leaving 11 bases of the junction unmatched. CDR1 MRHNA and CDR2 SNTAGT come from the germline V gene. The CDR3 spells CASSQLPGTSGRGSYEQYF. CDR3 bases: TGTGCCAGCAGTCAACTTCCCGGGACTAGCGGGAGGGGATCCTACGAGCAGTACTTC.

This clonotype was picked up many times. The chain employs TRBV6-5 and TRBJ2-2; D is uncertain. The germline V gene has CDR1 MNHEY and CDR2 SVGAGI. V lost 5 bases to trimming and J lost 3 bases, with 10 bases between them. The CDR3 length is 14 residues. The CDR3 DNA sequence: TGTGCCAGCAGTCTGGGATATGACACCGGGGAGCTGTTTTTT. This gives the protein CASSLGYDTGELFF.